The rows below give T cell receptor beta chains drawn from one sample of a study of T cell responses to AZD1222 COVID-19 vaccine. Assay: immunoSEQ multiplex PCR; the TCRdb copy retains only in-frame clones and omits some. The table shows 75,000 to 80,000 clones, with about 90% occurring only once. This material consisted of peripheral blood, taken 28 days after the second AZD1222 dose. These receptors came from an adult who received the AZD1222 COVID-19 vaccine. CDR3s include the opening cysteine and the closing phenylalanine or tryptophan. The D gene is left open where the match is weak. The size field is filled for only some rows; it gives once, few, many or a size class.

D: -; V: TRBV28; J: TRBJ1-1; size: -; CDR3: CASSFSWKARVNTEAFF; DNA: TGTGCCAGCAGTTTTTCCTGGAAAGCCAGGGTGAACACTGAAGCTTTCTTT
D: TRBD2; V: TRBV3-1/TRBV3-2; J: TRBJ2-7; size: -; CDR3: CASSQRGGDSYEQYF; DNA: TGTGCCAGCAGCCAGCGGGGAGGGGATTCCTACGAGCAGTACTTC
D: -; V: TRBV30; J: TRBJ1-1; size: -; CDR3: CASRTLTNTEAFF; DNA: TGTGCCTCCCGGACTCTTACGAACACTGAAGCTTTCTTT
D: -; V: TRBV19; J: TRBJ2-5; size: -; CDR3: CASMPSPGVETQYF; DNA: TGTGCCAGTATGCCGAGCCCAGGGGTTGAGACCCAGTACTTC
D: -; V: TRBV6-5; J: TRBJ1-6; size: -; CDR3: CASSENPPTPLHF; DNA: TGTGCCAGCAGCGAGAACCCGCCGACACCCCTCCACTTT
D: -; V: TRBV4-1; J: TRBJ2-3; size: once; CDR3: CASSQISESTDTQYF; DNA: TGCGCCAGCAGCCAAATAAGCGAGAGCACAGATACGCAGTATTTT
D: -; V: TRBV10-3; J: TRBJ2-3; size: -; CDR3: CAIIQAASTDTQYF; DNA: TGTGCCATCATTCAGGCAGCCAGCACAGATACGCAGTATTTT
D: TRBD1; V: TRBV6-5; J: TRBJ1-1; size: -; CDR3: CASNWDRNTEAFF; DNA: TGTGCCAGCAATTGGGACAGGAACACTGAAGCTTTCTTT
D: -; V: TRBV28; J: TRBJ1-2; size: -; CDR3: CASSLNPQQGSGYTF; DNA: TGTGCCAGCAGTCTTAACCCCCAGCAGGGGAGCGGCTACACCTTC
D: -; V: TRBV27; J: TRBJ1-5; size: -; CDR3: CASSLSGAVLSYQPQHF; DNA: TGTGCCAGCAGTTTATCAGGGGCGGTTCTCTCGTATCAGCCCCAGCATTTT
D: -; V: TRBV3-1/TRBV3-2; J: TRBJ2-1; size: once; CDR3: CASSQDWASYNEQFF; DNA: TGTGCCAGCAGCCAAGACTGGGCCTCCTACAATGAGCAGTTCTTC
D: -; V: TRBV19; J: TRBJ1-2; size: -; CDR3: CASSPPTGGGRGYGYTF; DNA: TGTGCCAGTAGCCCTCCAACGGGAGGGGGTCGGGGCTATGGCTACACCTTC
D: TRBD2; V: TRBV5-1; J: TRBJ2-1; size: -; CDR3: CASSQRGGTYNEQFF; DNA: TGCGCCAGCAGCCAACGCGGGGGGACATACAATGAGCAGTTCTTC
D: TRBD1; V: TRBV11-2; J: TRBJ2-4; size: -; CDR3: CASSSTGVLAKNIQYF; DNA: TGTGCCAGCAGCTCAACAGGGGTCCTAGCCAAAAACATTCAGTACTTC
D: TRBD1; V: TRBV3-1/TRBV3-2; J: TRBJ2-7; size: few; CDR3: CASSLTGAEAYEQYF; DNA: TGTGCCAGCAGCCTTACAGGGGCAGAGGCCTACGAGCAGTACTTC
D: TRBD1; V: TRBV28; J: TRBJ1-5; size: -; CDR3: CASSRQGSNQPQHF; DNA: TGTGCCAGCAGTCGACAGGGGAGCAATCAGCCCCAGCATTTT
D: -; V: TRBV28; J: TRBJ1-2; size: few; CDR3: CASSLWGLYYGYTF; DNA: TGTGCCAGCAGTTTATGGGGCCTCTACTATGGCTACACCTTC
D: -; V: TRBV19; J: TRBJ1-6; size: -; CDR3: CASSPDRDNSPLHF; DNA: TGTGCCAGTAGCCCTGACAGAGATAATTCACCCCTCCACTTT
D: TRBD1; V: TRBV27; J: TRBJ1-5; size: -; CDR3: CASRIKQGASNQPQHF; DNA: TGTGCCAGCAGGATCAAACAGGGGGCAAGCAATCAGCCCCAGCATTTT
D: -; V: TRBV3-1/TRBV3-2; J: TRBJ1-5; size: -; CDR3: CASSPSHQNQPQHF; DNA: TGTGCCAGCAGCCCCAGCCATCAAAATCAGCCCCAGCATTTT
D: TRBD1; V: TRBV10-1; J: TRBJ2-4; size: -; CDR3: CASSERQGEVAKNIQYF; DNA: TGCGCCAGCAGTGAGAGGCAGGGGGAAGTAGCCAAAAACATTCAGTACTTC
D: TRBD1; V: TRBV30; J: TRBJ2-2; size: -; CDR3: CAWSGGTGSGGELFF; DNA: TGTGCCTGGAGTGGGGGGACAGGGAGTGGCGGGGAGCTGTTTTTT
D: -; V: TRBV12-3/TRBV12-4; J: TRBJ2-7; size: -; CDR3: CASSPRTRDEQYF; DNA: TGTGCCAGCAGTCCCCGTACTAGGGACGAGCAGTACTTC
D: -; V: TRBV14; J: TRBJ2-1; size: -; CDR3: CASSPGPGVVNEQFF; DNA: TGTGCCAGCAGCCCCGGTCCAGGGGTGGTGAATGAGCAGTTCTTC
D: TRBD1; V: TRBV4-1; J: TRBJ2-1; size: -; CDR3: CASSQEGTGDGEQFF; DNA: TGCGCCAGCAGCCAAGAAGGGACAGGGGATGGCGAGCAGTTCTTC
D: TRBD1; V: TRBV5-1; J: TRBJ2-7; size: -; CDR3: CASSYLRQGDEQYF; DNA: TGCGCCAGCAGCTACCTACGACAGGGAGACGAGCAGTACTTC
D: TRBD1; V: TRBV5-1; J: TRBJ2-7; size: -; CDR3: CASSLDGTGDEQYF; DNA: TGCGCCAGCAGCTTGGATGGGACAGGGGACGAGCAGTACTTC
D: TRBD1; V: TRBV24-1; J: TRBJ2-2; size: -; CDR3: CATSGSGQGGTGELFF; DNA: TGTGCCACCAGTGGGTCCGGACAGGGCGGCACCGGGGAGCTGTTTTTT
D: -; V: TRBV3-1/TRBV3-2; J: TRBJ2-7; size: once; CDR3: CASSQATGRFYEQYF; DNA: TGTGCCAGCAGCCAAGCCACAGGGAGGTTCTACGAGCAGTACTTC
D: TRBD1; V: TRBV29-1; J: TRBJ1-5; size: -; CDR3: CSVRTGTGGPNQPQHF; DNA: TGCAGCGTTAGGACCGGGACAGGGGGCCCTAATCAGCCCCAGCATTTT
D: -; V: TRBV5-1; J: TRBJ2-1; size: -; CDR3: CASSFQGVRETYNEQFF; DNA: TGCGCCAGCAGTTTTCAGGGGGTCCGGGAGACCTACAATGAGCAGTTCTTC
D: TRBD2; V: TRBV4-2; J: TRBJ2-3; size: -; CDR3: CASSQLAVLTDTQYF; DNA: TGTGCCAGCAGCCAACTAGCGGTACTCACAGATACGCAGTATTTT
D: -; V: TRBV3-1/TRBV3-2; J: TRBJ1-1; size: -; CDR3: CASSPETVNTEAFF; DNA: TGTGCCAGCAGCCCAGAGACCGTTAACACTGAAGCTTTCTTT
D: -; V: TRBV7-8; J: TRBJ1-1; size: -; CDR3: CASSSNSPGTTEAFF; DNA: TGTGCCAGCAGTTCAAATTCGCCAGGTACTACTGAAGCTTTCTTT
D: -; V: TRBV3-1/TRBV3-2; J: TRBJ2-2; size: -; CDR3: CASSQETGELFF; DNA: TGTGCCAGCAGCCAAGAAACCGGGGAGCTGTTTTTT
D: TRBD1; V: TRBV6-4; J: TRBJ2-7; size: -; CDR3: CAGWTGFTYEQYF; DNA: TGTGCCGGATGGACAGGGTTCACCTACGAGCAGTACTTC
D: TRBD1; V: TRBV27; J: TRBJ2-7; size: -; CDR3: CASRIQGVREQYF; DNA: TGTGCCAGCAGAATACAGGGGGTCCGCGAGCAGTACTTC
D: -; V: TRBV14; J: TRBJ1-5; size: -; CDR3: CASSQGGANQPQHF; DNA: TGTGCCAGCAGCCAAGGGGGGGCTAATCAGCCCCAGCATTTT
D: -; V: TRBV4-2; J: TRBJ1-2; size: -; CDR3: CASSQTDPNYGYTF; DNA: TGTGCCAGCAGCCAAACAGACCCGAACTATGGCTACACCTTC
D: TRBD1; V: TRBV28; J: TRBJ1-1; size: -; CDR3: CASSFQGAVRNTEAFF; DNA: TGTGCCAGCAGCTTCCAGGGGGCGGTTAGGAACACTGAAGCTTTCTTT
D: -; V: TRBV2; J: TRBJ1-2; size: -; CDR3: CASIRWVGYTF; DNA: TGTGCCAGCATTCGGTGGGTAGGCTACACCTTC
D: TRBD2; V: TRBV28; J: TRBJ2-7; size: -; CDR3: CASSLGTSGGPSYEQYF; DNA: TGTGCCAGCAGTTTGGGGACTAGCGGGGGGCCGTCCTACGAGCAGTACTTC
D: -; V: TRBV13; J: TRBJ2-4; size: -; CDR3: CASSLSPGALLNTPLAKNIQYF; DNA: TGTGCCAGCAGCCTAAGTCCGGGGGCGTTATTGAACACCCCCCTAGCCAAAAACATTCAGTACTTC
D: -; V: TRBV28; J: TRBJ2-7; size: -; CDR3: CASTEWRTYEQYF; DNA: TGTGCCAGCACCGAGTGGCGAACCTACGAGCAGTACTTC
D: -; V: TRBV7-6; J: TRBJ1-5; size: -; CDR3: CASSLEGSNQPQHF; DNA: TGTGCCAGCAGCTTAGAAGGGAGCAATCAGCCCCAGCATTTT
D: -; V: TRBV11-2; J: TRBJ2-7; size: -; CDR3: CASSFRFMFSYEQYF; DNA: TGTGCCAGCAGCTTTCGCTTTATGTTCTCCTACGAGCAGTACTTC
D: -; V: TRBV6-6; J: TRBJ2-7; size: few; CDR3: CASSKDQSTNEQYF; DNA: TGTGCCAGCAGCAAAGACCAGTCTACTAACGAGCAGTACTTC
D: TRBD2; V: TRBV19; J: TRBJ2-1; size: -; CDR3: CASSIFGLRGVNYNEQFF; DNA: TGTGCCAGTAGTATTTTCGGTTTGCGGGGGGTGAACTACAATGAGCAGTTCTTC
D: -; V: TRBV2; J: TRBJ1-2; size: -; CDR3: CASRFSGRGYGYTF; DNA: TGTGCCAGCAGGTTTAGTGGCAGGGGCTATGGCTACACCTTC
D: -; V: TRBV29-1; J: TRBJ2-5; size: -; CDR3: CSVEGLNRFLYQETQYF; DNA: TGCAGCGTTGAAGGCCTTAACAGGTTCCTCTACCAAGAGACCCAGTACTTC
D: -; V: TRBV25-1; J: TRBJ1-6; size: -; CDR3: CASSECSGRGPLHF; DNA: TGTGCCAGCAGTGAATGTTCGGGCCGGGGACCCCTCCACTTT
D: -; V: TRBV4-3; J: TRBJ2-6; size: -; CDR3: CASSQDTPGGANVLTF; DNA: TGCGCCAGCAGCCAAGATACCCCAGGTGGGGCCAACGTCCTGACTTTC
D: -; V: TRBV10-3; J: TRBJ1-1; size: -; CDR3: CASTTGTTNTEAFF; DNA: TGTGCCAGCACTACCGGGACAACAAACACTGAAGCTTTCTTT
D: -; V: TRBV12-3/TRBV12-4; J: TRBJ2-5; size: -; CDR3: CASSQGQQETQYF; DNA: TGTGCCAGCAGCCAGGGACAACAAGAGACCCAGTACTTC
D: -; V: TRBV11-2; J: TRBJ1-1; size: -; CDR3: CASSGGGSWVSTEAFF; DNA: TGTGCCAGCAGCGGAGGCGGCTCTTGGGTGAGCACTGAAGCTTTCTTT
D: -; V: TRBV5-1; J: TRBJ1-3; size: -; CDR3: CASSLMGLPRNTIYF; DNA: TGCGCCAGCAGCTTGATGGGTTTACCAAGAAACACCATATATTTT
D: TRBD2; V: TRBV11-2; J: TRBJ2-7; size: once; CDR3: CASSHRRGNWSYEQYF; DNA: TGTGCCAGCAGCCACCGGCGGGGGAATTGGTCCTACGAGCAGTACTTC
D: -; V: TRBV6-2/TRBV6-3; J: TRBJ1-3; size: -; CDR3: CASSYRPGSGNTIYF; DNA: TGTGCCAGCAGTTATAGGCCGGGATCAGGAAACACCATATATTTT
D: -; V: TRBV2; J: TRBJ1-5; size: -; CDR3: CASREDSNQPQHF; DNA: TGTGCCAGCAGAGAGGATAGCAATCAGCCCCAGCATTTT